Below, 29 T cell receptor beta chains from the same sample are listed, as sequenced in a study of cytomegalovirus exposure and HLA in healthy donors. Repertoires were generated with immunoSEQ multiplex PCR, while TCRdb's copy carries only in-frame clones and drops some. This table holds over 250,000 clones, 80% to 90% found once. Sequenced sample: PBMCs. The source is a woman between 18 and 29 years old in good health and CMV-seronegative.

The V and J genes are TRBV7-2 and TRBJ1-5; 10 bases fit TRBD1. V gave up 5 bases and J gave up 4 bases; unmatched junction bases: 8. CDR1 SGHTA and CDR2 FQGNSA come from the germline V gene. The CDR3 runs 16 residues. Here the CDR3 reads CASSGDRGLGNQPQHF. The CDR3 DNA reads as TGTGCCAGCAGCGGGGACAGGGGTCTTGGAAATCAGCCCCAGCATTTT.

The sample holds a few counts of this clone. The chain carries TRBV5-4 and TRBJ1-3; D gene ambiguous. The CDR3 covers 14 residues. From germline, CDR1 is SGHNT and CDR2 YYREEE (reference sequence). Trimming stripped 0 bases from V and 1 base from J, with 5 bases between. CDR3 in amino acids: CASSLGGSGNTIYF. The CDR3 DNA is TGTGCCAGCAGCTTGGGAGGGTCTGGAAACACCATATATTTT.

V usage is TRBV30 and J usage is TRBJ1-1, with TRBD1 matching over 7 bases. Per germline, CDR1 GTSNPN and CDR2 SVGIG (reference sequence). The CDR3 extends over 14 amino acids. Trimming removed 4 bases from V and 1 base from J; junction bases left unmatched: 6. CDR3 protein: CAWTGTATNTEAFF. DNA of the CDR3: TGTGCCTGGACCGGGACAGCTACGAACACTGAAGCTTTCTTT. The variable domain in full, with the rest retrieved from reference TRBV30 and TRBJ1-1, is SQTIHQWPATLVQPVGSPLSLECTVEGTSNPNLYWYRQAAGRGLQLLFYSVGIGQISSEVPQNLSASRPQDRQFILSSKKLLLSDSGFYLCAWTGTATNTEAFFGQGTRLTVV.

This clone was detected once. This chain connects TRBV4-3 to TRBJ2-1; 7 nucleotides match TRBD2. Trimming cost V 4 bases and J 0 bases; bases outside gene matches: 6. From germline, CDR1 is LGHNA and CDR2 YSLEER. CDR3 length equals 16 residues. CDR3 bases: TGCGCCAGCAGCCCTGCCGGGGGGAACTCCTACAATGAGCAGTTCTTC. Translating gives CASSPAGGNSYNEQFF.

The gene calls are TRBV2 and TRBJ2-1; 7 nucleotides line up with TRBD2. V lost 6 bases, J lost 9 bases, and 14 bases stayed unmatched. The CDR3 covers 15 residues. Germline CDR1 reads SNHLY; CDR2 reads FYNNEI. Here the CDR3 reads CASSRLAGGWGEQFF. CDR3 nucleotide sequence: TGTGCCAGCAGCCGACTAGCAGGCGGGTGGGGTGAGCAGTTCTTC.

V is TRBV9 and J is TRBJ2-3, with unresolved D. Trimming shortened V by 0 bases and J by 0 bases, and 2 bases separated the two germline ends. The CDR3 sequence is 13 residues long. Germline CDR1 is SGDLS and CDR2 is YYNGEE. CDR3 sequence: CASSVASTDTQYF. The CDR3 DNA sequence: TGTGCCAGCAGCGTAGCTAGCACAGATACGCAGTATTTT.

The rearrangement joins TRBV7-8 to TRBJ1-2; 7 bases match TRBD1. The junction had 10 bases not matched to a gene; V was cut back by 1 base and J by 11 bases. The germline CDR1 and CDR2 sequences are SGHVS and FQNEAQ. The CDR3 has 14 amino acids. The CDR3 loop reads CASSLGLYGTDYTF. CDR3 bases: TGTGCCAGCAGCTTAGGCTTATATGGGACAGATTACACCTTC.

The rearrangement joins TRBV18 to TRBJ2-7, with a tentative D call TRBD2 (6 bases). Germline V gene sequence: CDR1 KGHSH, CDR2 LQKENI. Trimming cost V 3 bases and J 3 bases, with 12 bases left between them. The CDR3 extends over 14 amino acids. This CDR3 is CASSPGTADYEQYF. The CDR3 DNA is TGTGCCAGCTCACCGGGGACTGCCGACTACGAGCAGTACTTC.

J is TRBJ1-4 and V is TRBV19; TRBD1 is a possible D gene (6 bases). Trimming left V 7 bases short and J 7 bases short, with 13 bases between. Germline values: CDR1 LNHDA, CDR2 SQIVND (reference sequence). The CDR3 loop spans 13 amino acids. The CDR3 reads CASTDDRFEKLFF. Written as DNA, the CDR3 is TGTGCCAGTACTGATGACAGGTTTGAAAAACTGTTTTTT.

This clone was observed a handful of times. The chain couples TRBV6-6 to TRBJ2-7; TRBD1 is a possible D gene (6 bases). The V end lost 7 bases, the J end lost 2 bases, and 15 bases lay between the germline ends. The CDR3 is 14 residues long. Germline CDR1 is MNHNY and CDR2 is SVGAGI (reference sequence). This CDR3 is CASTPGRGAYEQYF. The CDR3 coding sequence is TGTGCCAGCACCCCGGGCAGGGGTGCCTACGAGCAGTACTTC.

This sequence joins TRBV14 and TRBJ2-7, with D perhaps matching TRBD2 (5 bases). The germline V gene encodes CDR1 SGHDN and CDR2 FVKESK. There are 15 residues in the CDR3. Deletions cut 2 bases from V and 0 bases from J, with 11 bases between. In DNA, the CDR3 is TGTGCCAGCAGCCAATATCGGGGAATCTCCTACGAGCAGTACTTC. The encoded protein is CASSQYRGISYEQYF.

The CDR3 nucleotides read TGCGCCAGCAGGGGACAGGGAGGCCAGCCCCAGCATTTT. Translating gives CASRGQGGQPQHF. V is TRBV4-1 and J is TRBJ1-5, with 9 bases lining up with TRBD1. The CDR3 runs to 13 residues. After removal of 6 bases from V and 7 bases from J, the junction contained 4 bases not matched to a gene. Germline V gene data show CDR1 as MGHRA and CDR2 as YSYEKL.

The sample holds one count of this clone. The chain joins TRBV5-4 to TRBJ2-1, with 12 nucleotides matching TRBD2. The ends lost 3 bases at V and 7 bases at J; junction bases unmatched: 11. The germline CDR1 and CDR2 sequences are SGHNT and YYREEE (reference sequence). The CDR3 runs 17 residues. The CDR3 sequence: CASSSPSGRVAANEQFF. In nucleotides, the CDR3 is TGTGCCAGCAGCTCGCCTAGCGGGAGGGTAGCAGCGAATGAGCAGTTCTTC.

The chain couples TRBV6-1 to TRBJ1-2; D unresolved. The CDR3 covers 13 residues. V was pared by 6 bases and J by 5 bases, with 13 bases between. Germline CDR1 reads MNHNS; CDR2 reads SASEGT. The CDR3 DNA reads TGTGCCAGCAGGGCGACATCTCAGTATGGCTACACCTTC. It encodes CASRATSQYGYTF.

CDR3 sequence: CASRGDRLYEQYF. The CDR3 DNA follows: TGTGCCAGCAGGGGGGACAGACTCTACGAGCAGTACTTC. V is TRBV11-2 and J is TRBJ2-7; 7 bases map to TRBD1. The junction had 5 bases not matched to a gene; V was cut back by 6 bases and J by 3 bases. CDR3 length equals 13 residues. CDR1 and CDR2 from the germline V gene are SGHAT and FQNNGV.

This clone was observed a handful of times. The V call is TRBV28, the J call TRBJ2-1; D is perhaps TRBD2 (6 bases). From germline, CDR1 is MDHEN and CDR2 SYDVKM. The CDR3 totals 12 residues. Trimming took off 5 bases at V and 10 bases at J, with 12 bases between the two ends. This chain's CDR3 is CASSTLAEEQFF. The CDR3 DNA follows: TGTGCCAGCAGTACTTTAGCGGAAGAGCAGTTCTTC.

V gene TRBV10-3 combines with J gene TRBJ2-3; D perhaps matches TRBD1 (5 bases). Germline V gene sequence: CDR1 ENHRY, CDR2 SYGVKD. This CDR3 has 14 residues. V was shortened by 3 bases and J by 5 bases, with 12 bases between the two germline ends. The CDR3 nucleotides read TGTGCCATCAGTGACGAAGGGGTTGGAGATACGCAGTATTTT. Its translation is CAISDEGVGDTQYF.

The V gene is TRBV29-1, the J gene TRBJ1-3; D is unclear. Trimming took off 7 bases at V and 4 bases at J, with 17 bases between the two ends. This CDR3 spans 14 amino acids. Germline V gene data show CDR1 as SQVTM and CDR2 as ANQGSEA. The CDR3 region is CSAAVGRRGNTIYF. The CDR3 nucleotides read TGCAGCGCGGCGGTGGGTCGTCGGGGAAACACCATATATTTT.

The chain links TRBV27 to TRBJ2-3, with a weak D call TRBD1 (6 bases). Germline CDR1 reads MNHEY; CDR2 reads SMNVEV (reference sequence). V was shortened by 4 bases and J by 1 base, with 12 bases between the two germline ends. CDR3 length equals 15 residues. The CDR3 DNA reads TGTGCCAGCAGTTCAGGGGAAAGGGGCACAGATACGCAGTATTTT. Amino acid sequence: CASSSGERGTDTQYF.

CDR3 region: CASTPRENQPQHF. The CDR3 bases are TGTGCCAGCACCCCAAGGGAGAATCAGCCCCAGCATTTT. The chain has TRBV2 and TRBJ1-5; no clear D. V shed 7 bases and J shed 4 bases, with 11 bases lying between them. The CDR3 totals 13 residues. Germline loops: CDR1 SNHLY, CDR2 FYNNEI. The variable domain in full, with the rest retrieved from reference TRBV2 and TRBJ1-5, is EPEVTQTPSHQVTQMGQEVILRCVPISNHLYFYWYRQILGQKVEFLVSFYNNEISEKSEIFDDQFSVERPDGSNFTLKIRSTKLEDSAMYFCASTPRENQPQHFGDGTRLSIL.

The rearrangement uses TRBV20-1 and TRBJ1-2; the D gene is possibly TRBD1 (5 bases). V lost 5 bases to trimming and J lost 4 bases, with 8 bases between them. The CDR3 runs to 11 residues. Germline V CDR1 and CDR2: DFQATT, SNEGSKA (reference sequence). The chain's CDR3 is CSAPGGYGYTF. The CDR3 DNA sequence: TGCAGTGCTCCGGGGGGCTATGGCTACACCTTC.

The chain links TRBV6-5 to TRBJ2-7, with a tentative D call TRBD1 (6 bases). Per germline, CDR1 MNHEY and CDR2 SVGAGI. V gave up 4 bases and J gave up 3 bases, with 7 bases separating them. The CDR3 runs to 12 residues. The CDR3: CASSWDNYEQYF. The CDR3 DNA reads as TGTGCCAGCAGTTGGGACAACTACGAGCAGTACTTC.

The V and J genes are TRBV7-2 and TRBJ2-7; 8 nucleotides match TRBD1. The V and J ends lost 5 bases and 0 bases, in that order; junction bases with no gene match: 15. Germline V gene sequence: CDR1 SGHTA, CDR2 FQGNSA. The CDR3 covers 18 residues. The CDR3, as DNA: TGTGCCAGCAGCCCCCGAGAACCGGGACAGGCTTACTCCTACGAGCAGTACTTC. This codes for CASSPREPGQAYSYEQYF.

The chain is built from TRBV11-3 and TRBJ2-1; D remains ambiguous. The CDR3 is 13 amino acids. Germline CDR1 reads SGHNT; CDR2 reads YENEEA. Trimming shortened V by 3 bases and J by 4 bases, and 7 bases separated the two germline ends. The CDR3 nucleotides read TGTGCCAGCAGCTTTCTTACATACAATGAGCAGTTCTTC. It yields the protein CASSFLTYNEQFF.

This clone was observed a few times. V and J are TRBV5-4 and TRBJ2-7; D is possibly TRBD2 (6 bases). The CDR3 is 16 residues long. From germline, CDR1 is SGHNT and CDR2 YYREEE (reference sequence). V was cut by 0 bases and J by 2 bases, with 15 bases left in between. The CDR3 nucleotides are TGTGCCAGCAGCTTGGCCTTCAATAGCGGTCCCTACGAGCAGTACTTC. Protein product: CASSLAFNSGPYEQYF.

J is TRBJ2-1 and V is TRBV6-6; 13 bases match TRBD2. The CDR3 runs to 15 residues. The trim removed 6 bases at V and 6 bases at J, leaving 5 bases unmatched. Germline V CDR1 and CDR2: MNHNY, SVGAGI (reference sequence). The CDR3: CASSPGLAGVNEQFF. The CDR3 coding sequence is TGTGCCAGCAGCCCAGGACTAGCGGGAGTCAATGAGCAGTTCTTC.

This clone occurred a few times. The genes are TRBV7-2 and TRBJ1-6; 7 bases match TRBD1. V lost 3 bases and J lost 9; bases outside the gene matches: 8. The CDR3 is made up of 15 amino acids. From germline, CDR1 is SGHTA and CDR2 FQGNSA. The CDR3 here is CASSFEGAGSSPLHF. The CDR3 DNA reads as TGTGCCAGCAGCTTTGAGGGGGCCGGTAGTTCACCCCTCCACTTT.

Regarding this clone: Other DNA sequences within the sample encode an identical CDR3. CDR3 region: CASSYSTGNTEAFF. The CDR3 DNA reads as TGTGCCAGCAGTTACTCGACAGGCAACACTGAAGCTTTCTTT. This sequence joins TRBV6-5 and TRBJ1-1; possibly TRBD1 for D (6 bases). Between the trimmed V and J ends, which lost 0 bases and 2 bases, there was a span of 7 bases. This CDR3 spans 14 amino acids. Germline V gene lookup returns CDR1 MNHEY and CDR2 SVGAGI.

The chain couples TRBV29-1 to TRBJ1-1; 8 nucleotides match TRBD1. The junction had 7 bases not matched to a gene; V was cut back by 7 bases and J by 6 bases. The CDR3 spans 12 residues. Germline CDR1 reads SQVTM; CDR2 reads ANQGSEA. The DNA of the CDR3 is TGCAGCGCCACAACAGGGGGAGCTGAAGCTTTCTTT. Translated: CSATTGGAEAFF.